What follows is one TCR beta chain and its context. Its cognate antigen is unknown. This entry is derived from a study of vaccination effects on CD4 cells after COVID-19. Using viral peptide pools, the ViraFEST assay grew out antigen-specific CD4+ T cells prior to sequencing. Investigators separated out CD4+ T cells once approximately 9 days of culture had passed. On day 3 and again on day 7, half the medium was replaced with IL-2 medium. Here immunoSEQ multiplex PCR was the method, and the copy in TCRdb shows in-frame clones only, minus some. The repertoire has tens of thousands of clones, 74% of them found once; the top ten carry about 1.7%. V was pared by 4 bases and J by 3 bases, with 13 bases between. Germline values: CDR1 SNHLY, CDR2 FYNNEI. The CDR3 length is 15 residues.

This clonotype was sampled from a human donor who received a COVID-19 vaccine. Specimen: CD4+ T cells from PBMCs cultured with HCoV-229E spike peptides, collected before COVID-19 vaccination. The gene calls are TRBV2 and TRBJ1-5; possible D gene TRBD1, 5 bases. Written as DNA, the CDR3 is TGTGCCAGCAGTGTGGGGGGATCTGTCAATCAGCCCCAGCATTTT. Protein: CASSVGGSVNQPQHF. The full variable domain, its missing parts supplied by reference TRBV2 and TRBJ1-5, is EPEVTQTPSHQVTQMGQEVILRCVPISNHLYFYWYRQILGQKVEFLVSFYNNEISEKSEIFDDQFSVERPDGSNFTLKIRSTKLEDSAMYFCASSVGGSVNQPQHFGDGTRLSIL.